A single sample is the source of the 28 T cell receptor beta chains below, sequenced in a study of T cells expressing NK-cell markers. TCRdb re-called the 5' RACE reads; one entry per CDR3 protein, DNA not given. The listing contains 550,000 to 600,000 distinct CDR3 sequences. Specimen: blood T cells: a sorted CD56 or NKG2C T cell subset, CD4+ or CD8+ T cells, or bulk PBMC T cells (not recorded which). Every receptor here comes from a man younger than 35 in good health.

The chain couples TRBV29-1 to TRBJ2-2. CDR1 and CDR2 (germline): SQVTM, ANQGSEA. CDR3 length: 14 amino acids. The chain's CDR3 is CSVEMGMNTGELFF.

This chain links TRBV12-3 or TRBV12-4 with TRBJ2-5; TCRdb proposes TRBD2, but this gene call is untestable without DNA. The CDR3 spans 18 residues. The CDR3 is CASSLGLAGGQRVVTQYF.

V gene TRBV7-9 combines with J gene TRBJ1-5; TCRdb lists TRBD1, though no DNA is available to test this call. The CDR3 totals 15 residues. Germline CDR1 SEHNR, CDR2 FQNEAQ (reference sequence). CDR3 amino acids: CASSDYRDSNQPQHF.

The chain couples TRBV14 to TRBJ2-3. The CDR3 extends over 16 amino acids. Germline CDR1 and CDR2: SGHDN and FVKESK. The chain's CDR3 is CASSQDHGLGTDTQYF.

The chain is built from TRBV6-5 and TRBJ2-3; there is no DNA to check the TCRdb D call of TRBD1. Germline lookup yields CDR1 MNHEY and CDR2 SVGAGI. The CDR3 length is 15 residues. The CDR3 sequence: CASRLSSMGTDTQYF.

V usage is TRBV5-4 and J usage is TRBJ2-3; the TRBD1 assignment by TCRdb is unverifiable without DNA. Germline V gene lookup returns CDR1 SGHNT and CDR2 YYREEE (reference sequence). The CDR3 is made up of 14 amino acids. CDR3 sequence: CASSARDSTDTQYF.

The chain combines TRBV20-1 with TRBJ2-2; the D call of TRBD2 rests on TCRdb alone, since no DNA is present to check it. The CDR3 sequence is 16 residues long. Germline CDR1 is DFQATT and CDR2 is SNEGSKA (reference sequence). The CDR3 here is CSAPGAGVLGTGELFF.

V usage is TRBV5-1 and J usage is TRBJ2-7; TCRdb outputs TRBD2, but without DNA this stays unchecked. This CDR3 comprises 12 residues. From germline, CDR1 is SGHRS and CDR2 YFSETQ. The CDR3 protein is CASSPSDSEQYF.

The J gene is TRBJ1-2, the V gene TRBV7-2. Germline V gene sequence: CDR1 SGHTA, CDR2 FQGNSA. The CDR3 sequence is 13 residues long. The CDR3 sequence is CASSLQVRDGYTF.

V and J are TRBV20-1 and TRBJ1-1. The CDR3 spans 12 residues. The V gene's germline CDR1 is DFQATT and CDR2 SNEGSKA (reference sequence). Here the CDR3 reads CSASTGNTEAFF.

This chain uses TRBV4-3 with TRBJ2-1; TCRdb selects TRBD2, and the lack of DNA leaves this call unchecked. The CDR3 consists of 15 residues. The germline V gene has CDR1 LGHNA and CDR2 YSLEER. CDR3 residues: CASSRGSASYNEQFF.

The V gene is TRBV7-8, the J gene TRBJ2-1; TCRdb designates TRBD1, a call that cannot be tested without DNA. The germline V gene has CDR1 SGHVS and CDR2 FQNEAQ. The CDR3 totals 18 residues. CDR3 loop: CASSLKVDGTLKMGREFF.

V is TRBV7-2 and J is TRBJ2-3. There are 13 residues in the CDR3. Germline V CDR1 and CDR2: SGHTA, FQGNSA. The CDR3 protein is CASSFQVTDTQYF.

The chain couples TRBV5-1 to TRBJ2-1; TCRdb proposes TRBD2, but this gene call is untestable without DNA. Germline loops: CDR1 SGHRS, CDR2 YFSETQ. The CDR3 runs to 14 residues. The CDR3 loop reads CASSPTSGHNEQFF.

CDR3 region: CASSLVGQDKIQETQYF. V and J are TRBV7-9 and TRBJ2-5; the TRBD1 assignment by TCRdb is unverifiable without DNA. Germline assignment: CDR1 SEHNR and CDR2 FQNEAQ (reference sequence). The CDR3 runs 17 residues.

The chain uses TRBV20-1 and TRBJ2-2; absent DNA, TCRdb's TRBD2 call cannot be checked. The CDR3 has 13 residues. The germline V gene encodes CDR1 DFQATT and CDR2 SNEGSKA (reference sequence). Here the CDR3 reads CSAFGGSGGELFF.

The chain joins TRBV5-1 to TRBJ2-3; TCRdb outputs TRBD1, but without DNA this stays unchecked. This CDR3 region has 17 residues. From germline, CDR1 is SGHRS and CDR2 YFSETQ. Here the CDR3 reads CASSFEDRAGGPDTQYF.

The chain employs TRBV9 and TRBJ2-2. The CDR3 has 14 residues. Germline V CDR1 and CDR2: SGDLS, YYNGEE. The CDR3 region is CASGSDTNTGELFF.

V gene TRBV19 combines with J gene TRBJ1-1; without DNA, the TCRdb call of TRBD1 cannot be checked. Germline CDR1 and CDR2: LNHDA and SQIVND (reference sequence). The CDR3 loop spans 14 amino acids. This chain's CDR3 is CASRQDRGLGEAFF. Variable domain in full (rest from reference TRBV19 and TRBJ1-1): DGGITQSPKYLFRKEGQNVTLSCEQNLNHDAMYWYRQDPGQGLRLIYYSQIVNDFQKGDIAEGYSVSREKKESFPLTVTSAQKNPTAFYLCASRQDRGLGEAFFGQGTRLTVV.

The V gene is TRBV5-1, the J gene TRBJ2-7; without DNA, the TCRdb call of TRBD2 cannot be checked. This CDR3 is built from 17 residues. The germline V gene has CDR1 SGHRS and CDR2 YFSETQ. The CDR3 region is CASSSGTGLAGAVEQYF.

The CDR3: CASSSGQRQETQYF. The gene calls are TRBV12-3 or TRBV12-4 and TRBJ2-5. The CDR3 covers 14 residues.

The CDR3 here is CASSRGQGGVETQYF. The genes are TRBV6-2 or TRBV6-3 and TRBJ2-5; TCRdb outputs TRBD1, but without DNA this stays unchecked. The CDR3 runs to 15 residues. Germline CDR1 MNHEY, CDR2 SVGEGT.

The rearrangement uses TRBV11-2 and TRBJ1-1; TCRdb proposes TRBD1, but this gene call is untestable without DNA. The CDR3 runs to 13 residues. The germline V gene has CDR1 SGHAT and CDR2 FQNNGV. The CDR3 protein is CASSLETGTEAFF.

This sequence joins TRBV5-6 and TRBJ1-2; TCRdb's D call, TRBD1, is unchecked because there is no DNA. This CDR3 is 13 amino acids long. From germline, CDR1 is SGHDT and CDR2 YYEEEE. CDR3 residues: CASSLVAGDGYTF. Drawing the rest from reference TRBV5-6 and TRBJ1-2, the complete variable domain is DAGVTQSPTHLIKTRGQQVTLRCSPKSGHDTVSWYQQALGQGPQFIFQYYEEEERQRGNFPDRFSGHQFPNYSSELNVNALLLGDSALYLCASSLVAGDGYTFGSGTRLTVV.

J is TRBJ2-7 and V is TRBV6-5; TCRdb indicates TRBD1, and absent DNA this call remains unverified. The CDR3 consists of 12 residues. Looked up from germline, CDR1 is MNHEY and CDR2 is SVGAGI. The CDR3: CASAPGPGEQYF.

The rearrangement links TRBV20-1 to TRBJ1-1; the TRBD1 assignment by TCRdb is unverifiable without DNA. Germline assignment: CDR1 DFQATT and CDR2 SNEGSKA (reference sequence). CDR3 size: 14 residues. The CDR3 is CSAMTRTGGTEAFF.

J is TRBJ1-1 and V is TRBV12-3 or TRBV12-4. This CDR3 region has 13 residues. The CDR3 is CASSPSEVGGAFF.

The V call is TRBV7-9, the J call TRBJ2-2; TCRdb proposes TRBD2, but this gene call is untestable without DNA. The CDR3 is 16 amino acids. Germline V gives CDR1 SEHNR, CDR2 FQNEAQ (reference sequence). This chain's CDR3 is CASSFGTSRNTGELFF.